This T cell receptor beta chain derives from a study of CD8 T cells in ankylosing spondylitis. Study-wide results and caveats: Enrichment of disease-linked clones was reportedly significant in matched ankylosing spondylitis synovial fluid. Blood of patients with ankylosing spondylitis appeared to be characterized by a TCR beta motif of eight highly homologous variants.

Concerning this clonotype itself: Its antigen is undetermined.

Libraries for TCR beta were made by quantitative 5'-RACE with molecular barcodes. TCRdb ran MiXCR on the 5' RACE reads and lists one entry per CDR3 protein. Among around 220,000 distinct CDR3 sequences, about 11% were seen once, and the ten largest hold roughly a fifth. The V and J ends lost 3 bases and 1 base, in that order; junction bases with no gene match: 3. The CDR3 runs 16 residues. Germline values: CDR1 LNHNV, CDR2 YYDKDF (reference sequence). The source material was blood, either unsorted or a sorted T cell fraction (not recorded which). This clonotype was obtained from a male donor with ankylosing spondylitis or in good health (not recorded which). The chain carries TRBV15 and TRBJ1-5; TRBD1 agrees at 10 bases. CDR3 in DNA: TGTGCCACCAGCAGGGGACAGGGGACGAGCAATCAGCCCCAGCATTTT. It codes for CATSRGQGTSNQPQHF.